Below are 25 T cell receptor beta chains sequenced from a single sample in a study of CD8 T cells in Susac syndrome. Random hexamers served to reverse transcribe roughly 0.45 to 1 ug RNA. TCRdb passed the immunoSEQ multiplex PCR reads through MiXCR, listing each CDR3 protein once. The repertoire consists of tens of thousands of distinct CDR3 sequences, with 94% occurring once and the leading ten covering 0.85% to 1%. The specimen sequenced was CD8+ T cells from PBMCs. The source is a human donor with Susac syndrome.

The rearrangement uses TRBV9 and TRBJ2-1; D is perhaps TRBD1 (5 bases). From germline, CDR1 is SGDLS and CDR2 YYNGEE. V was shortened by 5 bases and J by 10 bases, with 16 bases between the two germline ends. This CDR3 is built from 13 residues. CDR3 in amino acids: CASRAKGDAEQFF. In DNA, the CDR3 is TGTGCCAGCAGAGCTAAAGGGGATGCGGAGCAGTTCTTC.

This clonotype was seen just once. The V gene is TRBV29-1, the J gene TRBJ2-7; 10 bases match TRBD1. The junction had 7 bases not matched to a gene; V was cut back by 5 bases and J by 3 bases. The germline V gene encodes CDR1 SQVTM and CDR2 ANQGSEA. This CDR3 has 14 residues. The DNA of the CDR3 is TGCAGCGTTCTTGATGGACAGGGGGGCTACGAGCAGTACTTC. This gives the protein CSVLDGQGGYEQYF.

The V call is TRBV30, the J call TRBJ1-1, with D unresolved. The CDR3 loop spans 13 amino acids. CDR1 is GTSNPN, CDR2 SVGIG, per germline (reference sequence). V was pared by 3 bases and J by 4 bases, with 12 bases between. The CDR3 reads CAWSRRLTTEAFF. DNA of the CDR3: TGTGCCTGGAGCAGGAGGTTAACCACTGAAGCTTTCTTT. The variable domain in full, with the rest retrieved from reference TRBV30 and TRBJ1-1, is SQTIHQWPATLVQPVGSPLSLECTVEGTSNPNLYWYRQAAGRGLQLLFYSVGIGQISSEVPQNLSASRPQDRQFILSSKKLLLSDSGFYLCAWSRRLTTEAFFGQGTRLTVV.

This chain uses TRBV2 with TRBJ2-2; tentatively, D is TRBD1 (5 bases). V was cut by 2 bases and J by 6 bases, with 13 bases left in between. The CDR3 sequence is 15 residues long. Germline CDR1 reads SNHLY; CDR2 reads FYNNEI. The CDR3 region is CASSERQSAAGELFF. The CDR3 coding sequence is TGTGCCAGCAGTGAACGACAGTCGGCCGCCGGGGAGCTGTTTTTT.

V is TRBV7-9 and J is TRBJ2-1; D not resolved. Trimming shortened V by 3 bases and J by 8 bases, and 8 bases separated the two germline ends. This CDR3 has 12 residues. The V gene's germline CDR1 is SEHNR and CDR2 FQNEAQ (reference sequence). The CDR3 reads CASSFLIYEQFF. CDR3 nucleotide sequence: TGTGCCAGCAGCTTCCTAATCTATGAGCAGTTCTTC.

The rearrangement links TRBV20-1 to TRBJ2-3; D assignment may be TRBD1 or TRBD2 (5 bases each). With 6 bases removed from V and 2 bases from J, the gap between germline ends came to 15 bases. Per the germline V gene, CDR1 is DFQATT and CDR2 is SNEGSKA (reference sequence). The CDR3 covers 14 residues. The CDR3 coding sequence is TGCAGTGCCGGGGACGGCTCTAACACAGATACGCAGTATTTT. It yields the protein CSAGDGSNTDTQYF.

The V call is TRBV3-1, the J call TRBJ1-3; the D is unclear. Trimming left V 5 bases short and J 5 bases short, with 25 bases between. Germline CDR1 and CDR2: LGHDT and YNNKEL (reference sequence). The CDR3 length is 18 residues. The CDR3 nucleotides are TGTGCCAGCAGCTTGGTGTGTCCCATTTACCACGCACGAAACACCATATATTTT. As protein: CASSLVCPIYHARNTIYF.

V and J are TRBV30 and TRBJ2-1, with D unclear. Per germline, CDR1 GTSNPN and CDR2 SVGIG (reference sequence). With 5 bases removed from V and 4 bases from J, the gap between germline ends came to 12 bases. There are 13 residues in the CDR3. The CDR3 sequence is CAWDGTDYNEQFF. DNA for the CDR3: TGTGCCTGGGATGGTACGGATTACAATGAGCAGTTCTTC.

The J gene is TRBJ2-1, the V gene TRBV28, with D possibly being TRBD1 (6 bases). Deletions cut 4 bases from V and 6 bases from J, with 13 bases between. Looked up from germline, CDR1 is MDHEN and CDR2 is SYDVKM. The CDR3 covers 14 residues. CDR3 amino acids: CASSSPEGGNEQFF. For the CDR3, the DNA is TGTGCCAGCAGTTCCCCGGAAGGGGGCAATGAGCAGTTCTTC.

This CDR3 reads CSVEDPQWDHNEQFF. The CDR3 region has the DNA TGCAGCGTTGAAGATCCGCAGTGGGACCATAATGAGCAGTTCTTC. The chain is built from TRBV29-1 and TRBJ2-1; D could derive from TRBD1 or TRBD2 (5 bases each). CDR1 is SQVTM, CDR2 ANQGSEA, per germline. CDR3 length: 15 residues. V was cut by 0 bases and J by 7 bases, with 16 bases left in between.

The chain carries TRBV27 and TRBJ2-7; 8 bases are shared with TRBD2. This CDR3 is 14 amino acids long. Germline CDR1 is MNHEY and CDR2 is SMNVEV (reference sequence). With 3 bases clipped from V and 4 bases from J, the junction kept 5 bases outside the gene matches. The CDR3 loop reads CASSFSPSGYEQYF. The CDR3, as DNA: TGTGCCAGCAGTTTCTCGCCTAGCGGGTACGAGCAGTACTTC.

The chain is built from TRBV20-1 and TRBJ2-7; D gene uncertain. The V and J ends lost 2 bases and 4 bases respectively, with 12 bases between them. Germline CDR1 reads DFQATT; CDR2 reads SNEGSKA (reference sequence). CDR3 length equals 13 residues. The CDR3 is CSARHQEDYEQYF. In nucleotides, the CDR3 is TGCAGTGCTAGACACCAGGAAGATTACGAGCAGTACTTC.

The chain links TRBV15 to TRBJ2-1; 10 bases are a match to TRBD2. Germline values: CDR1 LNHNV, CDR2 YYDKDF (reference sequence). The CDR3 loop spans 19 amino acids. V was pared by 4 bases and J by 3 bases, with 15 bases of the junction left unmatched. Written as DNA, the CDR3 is TGTGCCACCAGCATAAACCCGCTTTATAGCGGGGGGATCTACAATGAGCAGTTCTTC. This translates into CATSINPLYSGGIYNEQFF. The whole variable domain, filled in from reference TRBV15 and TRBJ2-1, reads DAMVIQNPRYQVTQFGKPVTLSCSQTLNHNVMYWYQQKSSQAPKLLFHYYDKDFNNEADTPDNFQSRRPNTSFCFLDIRSPGLGDTAMYLCATSINPLYSGGIYNEQFFGPGTRLTVL.

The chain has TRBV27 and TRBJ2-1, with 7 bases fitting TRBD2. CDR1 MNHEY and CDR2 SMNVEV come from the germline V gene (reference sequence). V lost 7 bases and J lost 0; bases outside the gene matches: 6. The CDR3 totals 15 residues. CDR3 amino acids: CASIPGRNSYNEQFF. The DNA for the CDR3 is TGTGCCAGCATTCCCGGGAGGAACTCCTACAATGAGCAGTTCTTC.

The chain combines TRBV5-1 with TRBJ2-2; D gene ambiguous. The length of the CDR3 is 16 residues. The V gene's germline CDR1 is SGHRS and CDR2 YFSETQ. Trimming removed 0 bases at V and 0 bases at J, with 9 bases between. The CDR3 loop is CASSLEQSANTGELFF. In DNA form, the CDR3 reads TGCGCCAGCAGCTTGGAACAGAGCGCGAACACCGGGGAGCTGTTTTTT.

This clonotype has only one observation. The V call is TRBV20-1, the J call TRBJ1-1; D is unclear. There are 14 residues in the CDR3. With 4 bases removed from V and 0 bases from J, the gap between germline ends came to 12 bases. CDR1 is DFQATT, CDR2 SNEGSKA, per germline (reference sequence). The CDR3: CSATALGMNTEAFF. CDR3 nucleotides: TGCAGTGCTACCGCCTTAGGTATGAACACTGAAGCTTTCTTT.

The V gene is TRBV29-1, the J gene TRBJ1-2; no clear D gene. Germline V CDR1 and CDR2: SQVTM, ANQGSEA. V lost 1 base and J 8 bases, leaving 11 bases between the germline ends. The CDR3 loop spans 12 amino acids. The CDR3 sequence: CSVEGHKLGYTF. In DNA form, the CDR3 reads TGCAGCGTTGAAGGTCACAAGTTGGGCTACACCTTC.

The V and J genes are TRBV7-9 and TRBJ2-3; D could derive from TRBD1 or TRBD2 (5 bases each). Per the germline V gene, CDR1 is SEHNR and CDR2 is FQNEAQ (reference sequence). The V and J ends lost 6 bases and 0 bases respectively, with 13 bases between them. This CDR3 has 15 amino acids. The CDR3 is CASRRDDTSTDTQYF. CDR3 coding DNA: TGTGCCAGCAGGAGGGACGACACTAGCACAGATACGCAGTATTTT.

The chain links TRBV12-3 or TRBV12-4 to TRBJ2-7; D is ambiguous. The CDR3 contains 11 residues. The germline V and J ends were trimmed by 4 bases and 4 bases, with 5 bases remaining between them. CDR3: CASSYQYEQYF. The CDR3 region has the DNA TGTGCCAGCAGTTACCAGTACGAGCAGTACTTC.

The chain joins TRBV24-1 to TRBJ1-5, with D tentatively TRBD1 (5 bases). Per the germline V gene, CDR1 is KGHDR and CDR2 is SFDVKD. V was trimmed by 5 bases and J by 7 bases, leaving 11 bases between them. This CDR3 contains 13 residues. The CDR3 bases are TGTGCCACCAGTGGTGGGGGGGGACAGCCCCAGCATTTT. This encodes CATSGGGGQPQHF.

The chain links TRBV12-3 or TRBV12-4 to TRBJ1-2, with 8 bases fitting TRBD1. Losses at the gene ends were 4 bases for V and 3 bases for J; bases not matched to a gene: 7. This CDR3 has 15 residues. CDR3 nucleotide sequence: TGTGCCAGCAGTTGGGGGGCAGGGGGCGACTATGGCTACACCTTC. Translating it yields CASSWGAGGDYGYTF.

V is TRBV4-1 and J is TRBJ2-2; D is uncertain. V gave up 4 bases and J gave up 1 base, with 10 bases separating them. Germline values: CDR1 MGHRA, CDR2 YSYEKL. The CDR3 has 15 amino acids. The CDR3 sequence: CASSPRWGNTGELFF. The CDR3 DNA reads TGCGCCAGCAGCCCCCGGTGGGGGAACACCGGGGAGCTGTTTTTT.

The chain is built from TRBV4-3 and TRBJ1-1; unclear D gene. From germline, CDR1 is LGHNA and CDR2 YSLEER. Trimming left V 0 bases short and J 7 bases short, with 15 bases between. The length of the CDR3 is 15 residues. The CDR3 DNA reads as TGCGCCAGCAGCCAAGATGAGGGTAGGAAGATTGAAGCTTTCTTT. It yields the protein CASSQDEGRKIEAFF.

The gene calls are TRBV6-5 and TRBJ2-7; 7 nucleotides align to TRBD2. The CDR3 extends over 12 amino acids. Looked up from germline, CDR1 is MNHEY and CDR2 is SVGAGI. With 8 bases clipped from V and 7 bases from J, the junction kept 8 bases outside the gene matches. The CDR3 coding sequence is TGTGCCAGCTCCATCGGGGGGTCGGAGCAGTACTTC. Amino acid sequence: CASSIGGSEQYF.

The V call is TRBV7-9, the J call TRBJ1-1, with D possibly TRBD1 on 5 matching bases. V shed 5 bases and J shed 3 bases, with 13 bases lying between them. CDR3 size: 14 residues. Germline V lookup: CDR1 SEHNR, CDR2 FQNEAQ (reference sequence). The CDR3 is CASSPPEGHTEAFF. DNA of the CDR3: TGTGCCAGCAGCCCACCGGAGGGACACACTGAAGCTTTCTTT.